This record looks at one T cell receptor (beta chain) sequence and its context. These data are taken from a study of T cells expressing NK-cell markers. TCRdb re-called the 5' RACE reads and shows each CDR3 protein once, DNA omitted. This repertoire comprises 400,000 to 500,000 distinct CDR3 sequences; its ten largest clones make up 6% to 8%. The CDR3 is 16 amino acids. Germline CDR1 LGHNA, CDR2 YSLEER. The genes are TRBV4-3 and TRBJ2-3; there is no DNA to check the TCRdb D call of TRBD2. The sequence was obtained from a woman aged 18-70 years in good health. Sequencing was performed on blood T cells: a sorted CD56 or NKG2C T cell subset, CD4+ or CD8+ T cells, or bulk PBMC T cells (not recorded which). The CDR3 sequence is CASSQEGIAGLSAQYF.